A single sample is the source of the 27 T cell receptor beta chains below, sequenced in a study of CD8+ T cells in alopecia areata (dated by TCRdb to the late 2010s). The library was produced with the immunoSEQ multiplex PCR assay. For TCR sequencing, RNA was extracted from every sample and reverse transcribed into cDNA to serve as template. This is the immuneACCESS table as TCRdb keeps it, with only in-frame sequences that have V and J called. A part of the clones is gone; compared with another copy, unresolved V genes explain less than half, and the rest is unexplained. The sample profile shows 90,000 to 100,000 clones; 41% of them were found once. Together, the top ten hold about 1.5% of the sample. The sample consisted of CD4+ T cells sorted from blood. These receptor sequences come from a human donor with alopecia areata.

The table lists this clone with a few counts. The V gene is TRBV29-1, the J gene TRBJ2-3; possibly TRBD2 for D (5 bases). The V end lost 3 bases, the J end lost 4 bases, and 11 bases lay between the germline ends. Germline loops: CDR1 SQVTM, CDR2 ANQGSEA. The CDR3 consists of 13 residues. The CDR3 DNA reads as TGCAGCGTTGATAGTGAGGGCCCAGATACGCAGTATTTT. Translated, it gives CSVDSEGPDTQYF.

The sample holds one count of this clone. This chain uses TRBV4-3 with TRBJ1-6, with D hard to call. The CDR3 runs 15 residues. Trimming left V 3 bases short and J 2 bases short, with 8 bases between. Germline V gene data show CDR1 as LGHNA and CDR2 as YSLEER. This chain's CDR3 is CASSHEHTYNSPLHF. The CDR3 region has the DNA TGCGCCAGCAGCCATGAACACACCTATAATTCACCCCTCCACTTT.

The chain recombines TRBV7-3 with TRBJ2-3, with 9 nucleotides matching TRBD2. Germline CDR1 and CDR2: SGHTA and FQGTGA. This CDR3 has 14 amino acids. The V gene end was trimmed by 5 bases and the J gene end by 3 bases; junction bases not matched to a gene: 3. The DNA of the CDR3 is TGTGCCAGCAGCCGCAGCGGGGGGACAGATACGCAGTATTTT. Its translation is CASSRSGGTDTQYF.

The CDR3 sequence: CSVEVTGGSYEQYF. The DNA of the CDR3 is TGCAGCGTTGAAGTCACGGGGGGCAGCTACGAGCAGTACTTC. The chain has TRBV29-1 and TRBJ2-7; the D gene is possibly TRBD2 (7 bases). V was cut by 1 base and J by 3 bases, with 13 bases left in between. This CDR3 is 14 amino acids long. CDR1 is SQVTM and CDR2 is ANQGSEA in the germline V gene.

The V and J genes are TRBV5-1 and TRBJ2-1; D unclear. Germline-derived CDR1 and CDR2 are SGHRS and YFSETQ. V shed 1 base and J shed 2 bases, with 13 bases lying between them. There are 16 residues in the CDR3. In DNA form, the CDR3 reads TGCGCCAGCAGCTTGTTGGTACAAGGCCCCTACAATGAGCAGTTCTTC. Translated: CASSLLVQGPYNEQFF.

The V gene is TRBV29-1, the J gene TRBJ1-4, with a possible D match to TRBD1 (5 bases). CDR1 and CDR2 (germline): SQVTM, ANQGSEA. The CDR3 spans 13 residues. V was clipped by 7 bases and J by 0 bases, with 9 bases between them. CDR3 protein: CSATGSTNEKLFF. The CDR3 DNA follows: TGCAGCGCCACAGGTTCAACTAATGAAAAACTGTTTTTT.

This clone was found once. This chain joins TRBV6-1 and TRBJ2-7; D not resolved. The germline V gene has CDR1 MNHNS and CDR2 SASEGT. There are 15 residues in the CDR3. Trimming pared 1 base from V and 3 bases from J, leaving 13 bases between. The CDR3 nucleotides read TGTGCCAGCAGTGAAGTTTGGTCCTCGCTCTACGAGCAGTACTTC. It encodes CASSEVWSSLYEQYF.

The DNA of the CDR3 is TGTGCCTGGGCCATCAAAGGGGGCTTGGGAGAAAAACTGTTTTTT. Its protein is CAWAIKGGLGEKLFF. This chain links TRBV30 with TRBJ1-4; 7 nucleotides line up with TRBD1. With 5 bases clipped from V and 8 bases from J, the junction kept 14 bases outside the gene matches. Germline V gene sequence: CDR1 GTSNPN, CDR2 SVGIG (reference sequence). This CDR3 spans 15 amino acids.

V is TRBV18 and J is TRBJ2-1; tentative D call: TRBD1 (5 bases). Germline V gene data show CDR1 as KGHSH and CDR2 as LQKENI. V lost 3 bases and J 11 bases, leaving 26 bases between the germline ends. The CDR3 runs 17 residues. CDR3: CASSPDSGIVATWKQFF. The CDR3 region has the DNA TGTGCCAGCTCACCCGATTCAGGGATCGTTGCGACGTGGAAGCAGTTCTTC.

The table lists this clone with a count of one. This chain joins TRBV29-1 and TRBJ1-1; 8 bases map to TRBD1. V trimming: 6 bases; J trimming: 6 bases; junction bases outside the gene matches: 12. CDR1 and CDR2 from the germline V gene are SQVTM and ANQGSEA. CDR3 length equals 14 residues. The CDR3 loop is CSVDLTGEGAEAFF. DNA of the CDR3: TGCAGCGTGGATTTGACAGGGGAGGGGGCTGAAGCTTTCTTT.

J is TRBJ1-4 and V is TRBV30; D possibly corresponds to TRBD1 (5 bases). The germline V and J ends were trimmed by 0 bases and 3 bases, with 14 bases remaining between them. CDR1 and CDR2 (germline): GTSNPN, SVGIG (reference sequence). The CDR3 is made up of 16 amino acids. The CDR3: CAWSVFSGGSNEKLFF. The CDR3 nucleotides are TGTGCCTGGAGTGTTTTTTCGGGGGGGTCTAATGAAAAACTGTTTTTT.

This clone occurred a few times. This chain joins TRBV7-9 and TRBJ2-1; tentatively, D is TRBD1 (7 bases). In germline, CDR1 is SEHNR, CDR2 FQNEAQ (reference sequence). The V and J ends lost 6 bases and 3 bases respectively, with 24 bases between them. This CDR3 has 18 residues. Here the CDR3 reads CASSPKWGGTVNYNEQFF. CDR3 sequence (DNA): TGTGCCAGCAGTCCCAAATGGGGCGGGACAGTGAACTACAATGAGCAGTTCTTC.

This clone was seen a few times. The rearrangement joins TRBV9 to TRBJ2-5; a weak D match, TRBD2 (6 bases). Germline-derived CDR1 and CDR2 are SGDLS and YYNGEE. V lost 1 base and J lost 3, with 13 bases in between. This CDR3 comprises 15 residues. CDR3 residues: CASSVSQGGKETQYF. CDR3 in DNA: TGTGCCAGCAGCGTATCGCAGGGCGGGAAAGAGACCCAGTACTTC.

This clone has a handful of counts. J is TRBJ1-5 and V is TRBV29-1; 7 bases are a match to TRBD1. Germline-derived CDR1 and CDR2 are SQVTM and ANQGSEA. With V trimmed by 7 bases and J by 2 bases, 5 bases remained unmatched. This CDR3 has 13 amino acids. The CDR3 region is CSAGGGGNQPQHF. The CDR3 DNA sequence: TGCAGCGCAGGGGGGGGAGGCAATCAGCCCCAGCATTTT.

The V call is TRBV6-6, the J call TRBJ1-2, with D tentatively TRBD1 (6 bases). The CDR3 covers 13 residues. CDR1 MNHNY and CDR2 SVGAGI come from the germline V gene (reference sequence). V gave up 0 bases and J gave up 6 bases, with 8 bases separating them. This CDR3 is CASSYSRGDGYTF. The DNA of the CDR3 is TGTGCCAGCAGTTACTCAAGGGGGGATGGCTACACCTTC.

This chain connects TRBV18 to TRBJ2-3, with D possibly being TRBD1 or TRBD2 (5 bases each). CDR1 KGHSH and CDR2 LQKENI come from the germline V gene. V shed 0 bases and J shed 2 bases, with 12 bases lying between them. This CDR3 spans 16 amino acids. CDR3 DNA sequence: TGTGCCAGCTCACCACCGTCAGGGACGTTCACAGATACGCAGTATTTT. Its translation: CASSPPSGTFTDTQYF.

This clone was seen only a few times. The CDR3 loop reads CASRPGQGAYEQYF. CDR3 coding DNA: TGTGCCAGTAGGCCGGGACAGGGGGCCTACGAGCAGTACTTC. The genes are TRBV28 and TRBJ2-7; 11 nucleotides match TRBD1. Germline CDR1 reads MDHEN; CDR2 reads SYDVKM. The V gene end was trimmed by 9 bases and the J gene end by 2 bases; junction bases not matched to a gene: 6. This CDR3 has 14 residues.

V gene TRBV30 combines with J gene TRBJ2-1, with D tentatively TRBD1 (7 bases). V was pared by 8 bases and J by 4 bases, with 15 bases between. Looked up from germline, CDR1 is GTSNPN and CDR2 is SVGIG (reference sequence). This CDR3 is built from 13 residues. CDR3 sequence reads: CARRDSSYNEQFF. CDR3 DNA sequence: TGTGCCAGGCGGGACAGCTCATACAATGAGCAGTTCTTC.

This clone was observed a few times. This chain connects TRBV14 to TRBJ1-1, with D possibly TRBD1 on 5 matching bases. The V end lost 1 base, the J end lost 4 bases, and 16 bases lay between the germline ends. The CDR3 is made up of 16 amino acids. The germline gives CDR1 SGHDN, CDR2 FVKESK. The CDR3 reads CASSQGYAGRSTEAFF. The CDR3 DNA reads TGTGCCAGCAGCCAAGGGTATGCAGGGAGGAGCACTGAAGCTTTCTTT.

The V call is TRBV25-1, the J call TRBJ1-2; perhaps TRBD1 as D (6 bases). The CDR3 is 17 amino acids. CDR1 is MGHDK and CDR2 is SYGVNS in the germline V gene. The V gene lost 4 bases and the J gene lost 5 bases, with 23 bases spanning the gap. DNA for the CDR3: TGTGCCAGCAGTGGGCAGGGGAGTTCCCCCCCCGCTTATGGCTACACCTTC. Amino acid sequence: CASSGQGSSPPAYGYTF.

This clone was picked up a small number of times. The rearrangement joins TRBV21-1 to TRBJ1-2. TRBV21-1 is a pseudogene. The CDR3 runs 8 residues. The CDR3 bases are TGTGCCAGCAATGGCTACACCTTC. Amino acids: CASNGYTF.

This clone has more than one count but fewer than ten. This chain connects TRBV7-2 to TRBJ2-1, with TRBD2 identical over 7 bases. CDR3 length: 16 residues. J gave up 2 bases and V 3 bases, and 7 bases lay outside the gene matches. The germline gives CDR1 SGHTA, CDR2 FQGNSA. The CDR3 sequence: CASSFFPSGTYNEQFF. The CDR3 DNA is TGTGCCAGCAGCTTCTTCCCTAGCGGAACCTACAATGAGCAGTTCTTC.

The sample holds a few counts of this clone. The V and J genes are TRBV4-1 and TRBJ2-5; 9 nucleotides agree with TRBD1. Germline CDR1 is MGHRA and CDR2 is YSYEKL. The CDR3 consists of 18 residues. The ends lost 0 bases at V and 2 bases at J; junction bases unmatched: 10. The CDR3 sequence is CASSQDLYRGHPQETQYF. Here the CDR3 DNA reads TGCGCCAGCAGCCAAGATCTATACAGGGGGCACCCTCAAGAGACCCAGTACTTC.

This clone came up a few times. The CDR3 coding sequence is TGCGCCAGCAGCGCCGATGGGCAGACTGAAGCTTTCTTT. Translated: CASSADGQTEAFF. The V and J genes are TRBV5-1 and TRBJ1-1; D gene ambiguous. The CDR3 has 13 residues. Trimming shortened V by 4 bases and J by 5 bases, and 12 bases separated the two germline ends. Germline assignment: CDR1 SGHRS and CDR2 YFSETQ.

The J gene is TRBJ1-4, the V gene TRBV29-1; no clear D gene. Germline lookup yields CDR1 SQVTM and CDR2 ANQGSEA. The ends were cut back, 7 bases at V and 8 bases at J, with 11 bases in the middle. The CDR3 length is 11 residues. CDR3 sequence reads: CSARSGEKLFF. CDR3 in DNA: TGCAGCGCCCGGTCAGGAGAAAAACTGTTTTTT.

This clone was observed a handful of times. This chain joins TRBV7-8 and TRBJ1-4; D gene uncertain. The germline V and J ends were trimmed by 5 bases and 4 bases, with 14 bases remaining between them. Germline CDR1 is SGHVS and CDR2 is FQNEAQ. This CDR3 is built from 15 residues. The CDR3 sequence is CASSIPGVVNEKLFF. Written as DNA, the CDR3 is TGTGCCAGCAGCATACCCGGAGTAGTTAATGAAAAACTGTTTTTT. The full variable domain, with the rest looked up from reference TRBV7-8 and TRBJ1-4, is GAGVSQSPRYKVAKRGQDVALRCDPISGHVSLFWYQQALGQGPEFLTYFQNEAQLDKSGLPSDRFFAERPEGSVSTLKIQRTQQEDSAVYLCASSIPGVVNEKLFFGSGTQLSVL.

The rearrangement links TRBV27 to TRBJ2-5; the D is unclear. The CDR3 length is 10 residues. V lost 10 bases to trimming and J lost 4 bases, with 7 bases between them. The germline V gene has CDR1 MNHEY and CDR2 SMNVEV (reference sequence). Written as DNA, the CDR3 is TGTGCCATGTCCCCAGAGACCCAGTACTTC. Translated, it gives CAMSPETQYF.